This TCR beta chain stems from a study of T-cell reconstitution after alpha-beta-depleted transplantation in children. V shed 4 bases, J shed 0 bases, and the junction held 8 bases outside the gene matches. CDR3 size: 16 residues. Per germline, CDR1 SGHDT and CDR2 YYEEEE. This clonotype was seen at least ten times. Preparing the TCRbeta library involved the use of unique molecular identifiers. TCRdb analysed the PCR reads with MiXCR anew, one entry per CDR3 protein. Altogether roughly 90,000 distinct CDR3 sequences are present, 9% to 15% being singletons, with the ten largest covering about 15%. The sequence was obtained from a human donor who donated a stem cell graft to a child with inherited bone marrow failure. The V gene is TRBV5-6, the J gene TRBJ2-7, with TRBD2 identical over 9 bases. Material: PBMCs from the stem cell graft donor, obtained from the stem cell graft. This CDR3 is CASSQPGLASSYEQYF. The CDR3 DNA reads as TGTGCCAGCAGCCAACCGGGACTAGCAAGCTCCTACGAGCAGTACTTC.